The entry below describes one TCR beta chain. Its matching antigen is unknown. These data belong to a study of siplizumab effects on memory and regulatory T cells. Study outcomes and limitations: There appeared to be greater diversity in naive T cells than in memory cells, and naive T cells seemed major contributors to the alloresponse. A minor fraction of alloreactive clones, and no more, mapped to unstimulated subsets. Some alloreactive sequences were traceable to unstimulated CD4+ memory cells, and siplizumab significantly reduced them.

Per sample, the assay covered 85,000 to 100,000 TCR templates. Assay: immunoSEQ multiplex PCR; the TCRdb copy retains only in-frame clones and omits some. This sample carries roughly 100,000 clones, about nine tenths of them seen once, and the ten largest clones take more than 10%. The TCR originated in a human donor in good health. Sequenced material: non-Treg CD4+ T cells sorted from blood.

CDR3 amino acids: CASSLRASGSSYNEQFF. In nucleotides, the CDR3 is TGTGCCAGCAGCTTAAGGGCTAGCGGGAGCTCCTACAATGAGCAGTTCTTC. The rearrangement uses TRBV7-3 and TRBJ2-1; 10 positions match TRBD2. V shed 1 base, J shed 0 bases, and the junction held 3 bases outside the gene matches. This CDR3 is 17 amino acids long. CDR1 and CDR2 from the germline V gene are SGHTA and FQGTGA.